This T cell receptor (beta chain) derives from a study of cytomegalovirus exposure and HLA in healthy donors. Findings and limits, study-wide: TCR beta V- and J-gene trimming was later associated with a missense DCLRE1C variant.

On this clone: What it binds is not known.

In the PCR, 60 Vbeta and 13 Jbeta primers were used. Authors' processing steps: An analysis that came later counted 77 million or so unique TCR beta chains, some 11 million shared. Profiled with immunoSEQ multiplex PCR; TCRdb holds only in-frame clones, not every one. V and J calls and clone size are given by that table; D and trimming were obtained from the DNA. The sample has 100,000 or so clones, more than 80% seen once. The V and J ends lost 3 bases and 2 bases respectively, with 14 bases between them. This CDR3 has 16 amino acids. Germline assignment: CDR1 SGHDT and CDR2 YYEEEE. Specimen: PBMCs. The clonotype originates from a man between 18 and 29 years old in good health and CMV-seronegative. The V call is TRBV5-6, the J call TRBJ2-2; possibly TRBD2 for D (5 bases). CDR3 sequence (DNA): TGTGCCAGCAGCTCTACGGGAATCCTTAACACCGGGGAGCTGTTTTTT. As protein: CASSSTGILNTGELFF.